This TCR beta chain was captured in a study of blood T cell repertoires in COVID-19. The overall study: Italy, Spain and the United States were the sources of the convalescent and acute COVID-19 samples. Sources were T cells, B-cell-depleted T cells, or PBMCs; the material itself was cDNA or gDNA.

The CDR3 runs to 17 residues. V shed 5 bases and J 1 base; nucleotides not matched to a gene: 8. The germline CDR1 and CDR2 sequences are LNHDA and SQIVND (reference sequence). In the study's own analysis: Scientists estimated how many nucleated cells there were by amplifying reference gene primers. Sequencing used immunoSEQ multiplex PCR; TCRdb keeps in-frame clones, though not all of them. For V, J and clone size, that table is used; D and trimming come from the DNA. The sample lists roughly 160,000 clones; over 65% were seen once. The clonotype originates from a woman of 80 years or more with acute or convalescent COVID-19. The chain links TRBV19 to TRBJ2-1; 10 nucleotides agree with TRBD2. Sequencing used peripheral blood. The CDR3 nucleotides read TGTGCCAGTAGTCGTCGCCTAGCGGGAGTTTCCTACAATGAGCAGTTCTTC. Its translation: CASSRRLAGVSYNEQFF.